This record covers a single T cell receptor beta chain. Its antigen remains unknown. Only in-frame clones appear in the TCRdb table, and some are missing; sequencing was by immunoSEQ multiplex PCR. The sample records about 20,000 clones, about 86% being singletons. This specimen comes from a study of somatic mutations in cytotoxic T cells in rheumatoid arthritis. Study-wide points: CD8+ T cells showed clonality that did not differ significantly between patients with rheumatoid arthritis and age-matched healthy controls. Which antigens the expanded CD8+ clones targeted was unknown.

The TCR sequence derives from a woman aged 45-60 years in good health. Sequenced material: CD8+ T cells sorted from blood.

CDR3 in DNA: TGCAGCGTCGTCGGAGCGGGGCGGGCCTATGAGCAGTTCTTC. Protein product: CSVVGAGRAYEQFF. The V and J genes are TRBV29-1 and TRBJ2-1; 7 nucleotides match TRBD2. Trimming cost V 6 bases and J 8 bases; bases outside gene matches: 13. This CDR3 is 14 amino acids long. Germline V gives CDR1 SQVTM, CDR2 ANQGSEA.